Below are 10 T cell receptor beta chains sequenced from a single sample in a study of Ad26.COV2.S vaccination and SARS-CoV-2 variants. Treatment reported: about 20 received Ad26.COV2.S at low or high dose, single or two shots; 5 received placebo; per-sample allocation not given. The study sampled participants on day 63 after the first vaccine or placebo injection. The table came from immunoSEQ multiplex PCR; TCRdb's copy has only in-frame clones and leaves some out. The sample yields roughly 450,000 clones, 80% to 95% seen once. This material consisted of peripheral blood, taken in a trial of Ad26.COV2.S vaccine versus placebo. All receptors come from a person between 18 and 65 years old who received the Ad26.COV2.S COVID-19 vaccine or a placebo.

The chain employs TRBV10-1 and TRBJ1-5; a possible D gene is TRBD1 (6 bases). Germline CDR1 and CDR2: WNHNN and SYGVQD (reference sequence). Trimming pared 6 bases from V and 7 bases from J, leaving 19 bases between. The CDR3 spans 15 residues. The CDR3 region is CASRANREMGQPQHF. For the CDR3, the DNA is TGCGCCAGCAGGGCAAACAGGGAAATGGGCCAGCCCCAGCATTTT.

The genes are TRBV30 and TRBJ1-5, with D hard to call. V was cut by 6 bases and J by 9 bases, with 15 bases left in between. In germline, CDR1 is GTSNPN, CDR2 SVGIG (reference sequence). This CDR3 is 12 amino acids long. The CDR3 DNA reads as TGTGCCTGCCACAGCCAGCCGGGGCCCCAGCATTTT. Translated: CACHSQPGPQHF.

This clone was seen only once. The DNA for the CDR3 is TGTGCCACCTCCGGCAGGGCGGGTGAAGCTTTCTTT. Translation gives CATSGRAGEAFF. J is TRBJ1-1 and V is TRBV27; TRBD1 might be the D (5 bases). Looked up from germline, CDR1 is MNHEY and CDR2 is SMNVEV (reference sequence). The V and J ends lost 10 bases and 7 bases respectively, with 16 bases between them. CDR3 length: 12 residues.

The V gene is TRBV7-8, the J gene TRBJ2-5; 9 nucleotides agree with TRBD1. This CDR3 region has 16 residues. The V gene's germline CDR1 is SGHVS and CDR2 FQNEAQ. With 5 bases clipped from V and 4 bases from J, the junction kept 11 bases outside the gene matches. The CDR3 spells CASSPGYRGLGETQYF. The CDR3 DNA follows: TGTGCCAGCAGCCCGGGATACAGGGGGCTGGGAGAGACCCAGTACTTC.

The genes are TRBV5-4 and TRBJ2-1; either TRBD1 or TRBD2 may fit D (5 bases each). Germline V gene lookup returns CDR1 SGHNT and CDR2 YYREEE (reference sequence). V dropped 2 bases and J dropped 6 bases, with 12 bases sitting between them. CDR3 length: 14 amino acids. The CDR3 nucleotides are TGTGCCAGCAGCTTAAGGTCGGGACCCAATGAGCAGTTCTTC. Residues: CASSLRSGPNEQFF.

The CDR3 loop is CASSLGAGGENIQYF. CDR3 sequence (DNA): TGTGCCAGCAGTTTAGGGGCAGGAGGGGAAAACATTCAGTACTTC. The chain joins TRBV28 to TRBJ2-4; D perhaps matches TRBD2 (6 bases). CDR1 is MDHEN and CDR2 is SYDVKM in the germline V gene. The CDR3 contains 15 residues. V was cut by 2 bases and J by 5 bases, with 13 bases left in between.

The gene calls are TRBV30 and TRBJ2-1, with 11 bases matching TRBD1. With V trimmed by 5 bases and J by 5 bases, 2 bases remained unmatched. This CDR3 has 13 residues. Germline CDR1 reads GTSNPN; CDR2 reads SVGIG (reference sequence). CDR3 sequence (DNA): TGTGCCTGGGGACAGGGGGCTAACAATGAGCAGTTCTTC. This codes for CAWGQGANNEQFF.

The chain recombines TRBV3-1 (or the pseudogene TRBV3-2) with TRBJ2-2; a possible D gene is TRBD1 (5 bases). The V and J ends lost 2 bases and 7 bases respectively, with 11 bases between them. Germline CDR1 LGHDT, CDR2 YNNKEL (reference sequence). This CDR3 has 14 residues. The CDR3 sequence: CASSQKGWVGELFF. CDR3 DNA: TGTGCCAGCAGCCAAAAGGGGTGGGTCGGGGAGCTGTTTTTT.

Here the CDR3 DNA reads TGTGCCAGCAGCGCCTCGAGGGCAGCAATTAACTATGGCTACACCTTC. Translating gives CASSASRAAINYGYTF. The chain has TRBV4-2 and TRBJ1-2; no reliable D call. Germline CDR1 and CDR2: LGHNA and YNFKEQ. The CDR3 has 16 residues. Trimming removed 5 bases from V and 1 base from J, with 17 bases in between.

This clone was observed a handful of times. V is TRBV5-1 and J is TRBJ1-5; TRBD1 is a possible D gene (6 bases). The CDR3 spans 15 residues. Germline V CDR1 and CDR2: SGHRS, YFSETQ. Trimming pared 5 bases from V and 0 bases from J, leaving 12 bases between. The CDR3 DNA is TGCGCCAGCAGGATGCCAGGGGATAGCAATCAGCCCCAGCATTTT. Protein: CASRMPGDSNQPQHF. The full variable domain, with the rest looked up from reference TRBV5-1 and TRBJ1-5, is KAGVTQTPRYLIKTRGQQVTLSCSPISGHRSVSWYQQTPGQGLQFLFEYFSETQRNKGNFPGRFSGRQFSNSRSEMNVSTLELGDSALYLCASRMPGDSNQPQHFGDGTRLSIL.